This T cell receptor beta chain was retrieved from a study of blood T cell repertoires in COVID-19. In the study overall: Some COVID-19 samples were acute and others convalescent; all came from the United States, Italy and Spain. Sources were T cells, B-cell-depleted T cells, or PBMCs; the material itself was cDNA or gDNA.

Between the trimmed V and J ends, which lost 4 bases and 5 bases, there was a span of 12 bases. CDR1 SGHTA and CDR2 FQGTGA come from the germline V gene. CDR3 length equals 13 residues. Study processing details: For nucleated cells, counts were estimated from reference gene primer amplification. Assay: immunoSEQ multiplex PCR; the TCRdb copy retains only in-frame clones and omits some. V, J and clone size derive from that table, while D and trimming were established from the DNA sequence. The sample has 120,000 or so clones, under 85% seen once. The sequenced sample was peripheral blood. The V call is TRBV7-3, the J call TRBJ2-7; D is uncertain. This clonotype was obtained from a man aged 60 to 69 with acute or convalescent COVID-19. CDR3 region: CASSSSRYNEQYF. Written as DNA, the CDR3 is TGTGCCAGCAGCTCCTCCCGGTATAACGAGCAGTACTTC.